The text below deals with one TCR beta chain. This entry is derived from a study of blood T cell repertoires in COVID-19. Across the whole study: Sources were T cells, B-cell-depleted T cells, or PBMCs; the material itself was cDNA or gDNA.

With 6 bases removed from V and 5 bases from J, the gap between germline ends came to 13 bases. CDR3 length: 13 amino acids. In the authors' methods: Estimates of nucleated cell counts were drawn from the amplification of reference gene primers. Some clones are missing from TCRdb's copy, which holds only in-frame ones; the method was immunoSEQ multiplex PCR. The V and J calls and clone size come from that table; D and trimming were worked out from the DNA. The sample includes over 300,000 clones, about 83% of them seen just once. J is TRBJ2-5 and V is TRBV12-3 or TRBV12-4; TRBD1 is a possible D gene (6 bases). Material for sequencing was peripheral blood. This TCR came from a woman in her forties or fifties with acute or convalescent COVID-19. CDR3 bases: TGTGCCAGCAGCTCCAGGGGCAAGGAGACCCAGTACTTC. Protein sequence: CASSSRGKETQYF.